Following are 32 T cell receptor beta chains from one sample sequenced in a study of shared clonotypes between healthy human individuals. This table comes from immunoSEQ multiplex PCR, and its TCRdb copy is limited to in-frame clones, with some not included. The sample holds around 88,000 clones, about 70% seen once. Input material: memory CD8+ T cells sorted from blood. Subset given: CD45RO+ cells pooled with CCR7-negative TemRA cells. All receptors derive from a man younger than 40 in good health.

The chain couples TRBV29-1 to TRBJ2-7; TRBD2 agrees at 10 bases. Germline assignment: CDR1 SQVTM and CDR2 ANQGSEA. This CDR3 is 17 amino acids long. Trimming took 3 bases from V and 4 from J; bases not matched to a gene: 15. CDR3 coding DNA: TGCAGCGTTGATGGGCCTTCTGGAGCGGGAGGGGAATACGAGCAGTACTTC. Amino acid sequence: CSVDGPSGAGGEYEQYF.

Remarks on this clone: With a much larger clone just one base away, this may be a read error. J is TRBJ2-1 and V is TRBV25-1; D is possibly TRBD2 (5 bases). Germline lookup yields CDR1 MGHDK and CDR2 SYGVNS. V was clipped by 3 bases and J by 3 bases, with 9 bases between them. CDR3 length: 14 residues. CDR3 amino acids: CASSERVGYNEQFF. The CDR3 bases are TGTGCCAGCAGTGAGCGGGTGGGCTACAATGAGCAGTTCTTC. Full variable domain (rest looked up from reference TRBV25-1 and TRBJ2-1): EADIYQTPRYLVIGTGKKITLECSQTMGHDKMYWYQQDPGMELHLIHYSYGVNSTEKGDLSSESTVSRIRTEHFPLTLESARPSHTSQYLCASSERVGYNEQFFGPGTRLTVL.

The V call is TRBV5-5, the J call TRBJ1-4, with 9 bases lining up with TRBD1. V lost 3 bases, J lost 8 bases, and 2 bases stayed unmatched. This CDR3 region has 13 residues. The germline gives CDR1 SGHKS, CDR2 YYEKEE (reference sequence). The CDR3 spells CASSSGQGEKLFF. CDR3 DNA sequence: TGTGCCAGCAGCTCCGGACAGGGGGAAAAACTGTTTTTT.

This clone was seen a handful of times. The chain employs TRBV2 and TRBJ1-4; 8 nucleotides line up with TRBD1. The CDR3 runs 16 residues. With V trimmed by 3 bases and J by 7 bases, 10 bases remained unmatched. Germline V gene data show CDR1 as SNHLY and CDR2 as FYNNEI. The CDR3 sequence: CASSDSSGTGGEKLFF. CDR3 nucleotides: TGTGCCAGCAGTGACTCTTCCGGGACAGGAGGTGAAAAACTGTTTTTT.

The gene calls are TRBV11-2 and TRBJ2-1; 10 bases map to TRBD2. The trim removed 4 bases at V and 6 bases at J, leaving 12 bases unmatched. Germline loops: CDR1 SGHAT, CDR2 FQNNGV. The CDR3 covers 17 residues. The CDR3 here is CASSSFTSGAPGNEQFF. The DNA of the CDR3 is TGTGCCAGCAGCTCCTTTACTAGCGGGGCCCCTGGCAATGAGCAGTTCTTC.

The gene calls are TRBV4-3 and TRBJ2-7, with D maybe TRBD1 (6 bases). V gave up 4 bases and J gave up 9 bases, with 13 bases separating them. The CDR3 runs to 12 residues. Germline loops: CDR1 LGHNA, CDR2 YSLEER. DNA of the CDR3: TGCGCCAGCAGCCGAGACGCGGACAGGCAGTACTTC. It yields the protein CASSRDADRQYF.

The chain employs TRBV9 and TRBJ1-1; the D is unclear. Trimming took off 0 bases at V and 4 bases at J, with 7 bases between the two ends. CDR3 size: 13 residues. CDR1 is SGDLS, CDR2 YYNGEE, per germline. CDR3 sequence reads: CASSVGGSTEAFF. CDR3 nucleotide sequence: TGTGCCAGCAGCGTAGGCGGGAGCACTGAAGCTTTCTTT.

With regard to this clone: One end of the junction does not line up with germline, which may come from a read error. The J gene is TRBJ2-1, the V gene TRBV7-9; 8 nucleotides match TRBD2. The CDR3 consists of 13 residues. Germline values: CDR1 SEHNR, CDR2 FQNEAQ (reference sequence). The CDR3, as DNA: TGTGCCAGCAGCCTAGCGGGTTCCAATGAGCAGTTCTTC. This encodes CASSLAGSNEQFF.

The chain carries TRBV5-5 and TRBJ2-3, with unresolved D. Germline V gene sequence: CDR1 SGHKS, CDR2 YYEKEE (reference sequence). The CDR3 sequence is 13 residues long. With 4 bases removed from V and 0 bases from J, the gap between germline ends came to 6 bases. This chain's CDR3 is CASSLWSTDTQYF. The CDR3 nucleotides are TGTGCCAGCAGCCTGTGGAGCACAGATACGCAGTATTTT.

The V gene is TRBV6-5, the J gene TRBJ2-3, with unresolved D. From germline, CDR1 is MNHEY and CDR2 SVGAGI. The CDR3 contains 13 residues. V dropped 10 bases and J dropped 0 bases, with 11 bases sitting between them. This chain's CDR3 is CATSKRSTDTQYF. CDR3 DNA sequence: TGTGCCACGTCTAAGAGGAGCACAGATACGCAGTATTTT.

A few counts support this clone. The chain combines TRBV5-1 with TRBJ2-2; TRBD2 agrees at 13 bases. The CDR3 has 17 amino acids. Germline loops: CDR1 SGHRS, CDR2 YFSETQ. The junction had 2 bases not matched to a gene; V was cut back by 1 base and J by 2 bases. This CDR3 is CASSLRLAGGNTGELFF. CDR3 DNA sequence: TGCGCCAGCAGCTTGAGACTAGCGGGAGGAAACACCGGGGAGCTGTTTTTT.

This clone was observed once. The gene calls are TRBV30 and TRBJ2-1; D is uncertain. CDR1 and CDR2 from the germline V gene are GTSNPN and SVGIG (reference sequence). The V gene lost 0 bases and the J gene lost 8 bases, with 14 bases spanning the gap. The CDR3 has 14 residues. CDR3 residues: CAWSVQSGGDEQFF. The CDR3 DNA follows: TGTGCCTGGAGTGTACAATCCGGCGGCGATGAGCAGTTCTTC.

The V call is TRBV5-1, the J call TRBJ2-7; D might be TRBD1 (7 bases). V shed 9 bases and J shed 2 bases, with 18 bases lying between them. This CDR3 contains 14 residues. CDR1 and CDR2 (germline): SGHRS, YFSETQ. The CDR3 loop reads CATQRETGPYEQYF. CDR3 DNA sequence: TGCGCCACCCAACGGGAGACAGGGCCCTACGAGCAGTACTTC.

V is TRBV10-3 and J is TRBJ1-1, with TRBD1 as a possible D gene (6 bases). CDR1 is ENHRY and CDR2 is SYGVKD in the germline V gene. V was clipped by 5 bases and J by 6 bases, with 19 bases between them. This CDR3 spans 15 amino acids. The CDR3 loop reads CAISNGTRGGPEAFF. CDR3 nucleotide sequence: TGTGCCATCAGTAACGGGACACGGGGTGGACCTGAAGCTTTCTTT.

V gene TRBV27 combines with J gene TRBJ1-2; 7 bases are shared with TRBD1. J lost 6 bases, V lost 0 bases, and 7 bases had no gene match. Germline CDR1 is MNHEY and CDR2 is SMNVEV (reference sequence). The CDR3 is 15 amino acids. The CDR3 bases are TGTGCCAGCAGTTTATCGCCAGGGGGATTTGATGGCTACACCTTC. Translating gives CASSLSPGGFDGYTF.

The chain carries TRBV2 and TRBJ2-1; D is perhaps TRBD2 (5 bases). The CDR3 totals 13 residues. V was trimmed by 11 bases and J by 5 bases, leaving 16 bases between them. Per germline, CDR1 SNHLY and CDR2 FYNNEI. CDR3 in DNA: TGTGCCGTCGACCTGAGACTAAACAATGAGCAGTTCTTC. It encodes CAVDLRLNNEQFF.

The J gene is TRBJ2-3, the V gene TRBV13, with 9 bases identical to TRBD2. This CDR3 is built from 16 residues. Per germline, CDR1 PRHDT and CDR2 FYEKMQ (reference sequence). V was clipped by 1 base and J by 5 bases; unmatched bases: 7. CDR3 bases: TGTGCCAGCAGCTTAGCAGCGGGAGGCGTTGGAGATACGCAGTATTTT. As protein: CASSLAAGGVGDTQYF.

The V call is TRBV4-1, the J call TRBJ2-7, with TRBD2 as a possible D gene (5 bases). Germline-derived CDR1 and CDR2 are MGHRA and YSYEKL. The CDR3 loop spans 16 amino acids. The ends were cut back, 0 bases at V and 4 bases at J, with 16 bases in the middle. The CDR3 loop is CASSQESGNPTYEQYF. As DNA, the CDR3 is TGCGCCAGCAGCCAAGAATCGGGGAACCCCACTTACGAGCAGTACTTC.

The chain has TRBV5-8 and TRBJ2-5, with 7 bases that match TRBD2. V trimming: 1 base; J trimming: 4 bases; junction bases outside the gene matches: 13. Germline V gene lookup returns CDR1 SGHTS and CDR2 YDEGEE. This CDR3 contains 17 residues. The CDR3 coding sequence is TGTGCCAGCAGCTTGTTTAGAGGGAGGGCCCAGGGAGAGACCCAGTACTTC. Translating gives CASSLFRGRAQGETQYF.

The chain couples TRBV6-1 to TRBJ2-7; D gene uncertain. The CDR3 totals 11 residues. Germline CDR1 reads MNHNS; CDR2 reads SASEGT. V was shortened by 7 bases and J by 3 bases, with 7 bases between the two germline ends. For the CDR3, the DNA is TGTGCCAGCACCGTATACTACGAGCAGTACTTC. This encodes CASTVYYEQYF.

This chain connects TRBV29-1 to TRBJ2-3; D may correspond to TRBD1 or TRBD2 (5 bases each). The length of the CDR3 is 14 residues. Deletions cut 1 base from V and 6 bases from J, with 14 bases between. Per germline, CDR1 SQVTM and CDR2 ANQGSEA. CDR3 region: CSVEVANRLDTQYF. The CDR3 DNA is TGCAGCGTTGAAGTAGCGAACAGGTTGGATACGCAGTATTTT.

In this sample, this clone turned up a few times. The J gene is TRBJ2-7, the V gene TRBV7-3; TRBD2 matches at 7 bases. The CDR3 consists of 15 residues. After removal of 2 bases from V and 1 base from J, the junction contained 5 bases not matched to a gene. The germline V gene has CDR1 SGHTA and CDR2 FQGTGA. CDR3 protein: CASSLQRGPSYEQYF. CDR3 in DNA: TGTGCCAGCAGCTTACAGCGGGGCCCGTCCTACGAGCAGTACTTC. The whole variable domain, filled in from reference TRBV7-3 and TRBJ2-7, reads GAGVSQTPSNKVTEKGKYVELRCDPISGHTALYWYRQSLGQGPEFLIYFQGTGAADDSGLPNDRFFAVRPEGSVSTLKIQRTERGDSAVYLCASSLQRGPSYEQYFGPGTRLTVT.

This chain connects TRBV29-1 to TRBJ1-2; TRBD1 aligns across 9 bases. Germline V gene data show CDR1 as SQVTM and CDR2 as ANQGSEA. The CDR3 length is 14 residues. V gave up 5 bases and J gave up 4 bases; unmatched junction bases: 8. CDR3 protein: CSVKLGQGSYGYTF. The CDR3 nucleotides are TGCAGCGTTAAACTCGGACAGGGGAGCTATGGCTACACCTTC.

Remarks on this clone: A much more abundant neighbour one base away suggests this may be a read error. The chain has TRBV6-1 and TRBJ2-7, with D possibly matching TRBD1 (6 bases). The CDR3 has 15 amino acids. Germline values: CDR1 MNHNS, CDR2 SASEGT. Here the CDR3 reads CANSELTGSSYEQYF. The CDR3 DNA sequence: TGTGCCAACAGTGAATTAACAGGGAGCTCCTACGAGCAGTACTTC.

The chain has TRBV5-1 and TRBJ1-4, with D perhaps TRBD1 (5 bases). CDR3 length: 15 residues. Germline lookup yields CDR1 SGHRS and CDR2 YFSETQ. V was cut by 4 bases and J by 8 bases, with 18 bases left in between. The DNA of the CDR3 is TGCGCCAGCAGCCTGCTCGGACTCGGGGGGGAAAAACTGTTTTTT. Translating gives CASSLLGLGGEKLFF. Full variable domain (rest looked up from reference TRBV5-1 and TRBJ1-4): KAGVTQTPRYLIKTRGQQVTLSCSPISGHRSVSWYQQTPGQGLQFLFEYFSETQRNKGNFPGRFSGRQFSNSRSEMNVSTLELGDSALYLCASSLLGLGGEKLFFGSGTQLSVL.

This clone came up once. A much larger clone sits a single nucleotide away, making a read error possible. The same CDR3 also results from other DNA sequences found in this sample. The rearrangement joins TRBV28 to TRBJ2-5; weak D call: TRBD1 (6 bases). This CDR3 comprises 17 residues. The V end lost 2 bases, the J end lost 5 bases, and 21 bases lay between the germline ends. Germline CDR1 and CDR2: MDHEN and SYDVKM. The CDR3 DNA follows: TGTGCCAGCAGTTTAACCAGTGGGGGCTCCATCGGGGAGACCCAGTACTTC. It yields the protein CASSLTSGGSIGETQYF.

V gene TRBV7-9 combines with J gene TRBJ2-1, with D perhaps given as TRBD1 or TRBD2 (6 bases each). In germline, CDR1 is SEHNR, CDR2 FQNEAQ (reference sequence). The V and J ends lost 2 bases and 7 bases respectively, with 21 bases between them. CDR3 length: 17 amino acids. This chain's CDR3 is CASSLRGARQTFNEQFF. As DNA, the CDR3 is TGTGCCAGCAGCTTAAGGGGGGCGAGACAGACCTTTAATGAGCAGTTCTTC.

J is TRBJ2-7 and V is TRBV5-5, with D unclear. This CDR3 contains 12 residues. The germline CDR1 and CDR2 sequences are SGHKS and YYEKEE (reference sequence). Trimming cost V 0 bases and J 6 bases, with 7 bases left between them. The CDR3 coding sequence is TGTGCCAGCAGCTTGGTGTATGGCGAGCAGTACTTC. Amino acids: CASSLVYGEQYF.

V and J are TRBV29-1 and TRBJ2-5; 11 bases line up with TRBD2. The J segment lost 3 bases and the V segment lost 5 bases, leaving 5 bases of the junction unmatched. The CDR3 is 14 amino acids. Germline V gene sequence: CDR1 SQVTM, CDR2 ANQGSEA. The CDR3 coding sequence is TGCAGCGTTTGGCTGACTAGCGGGGAAGAGACCCAGTACTTC. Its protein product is CSVWLTSGEETQYF.

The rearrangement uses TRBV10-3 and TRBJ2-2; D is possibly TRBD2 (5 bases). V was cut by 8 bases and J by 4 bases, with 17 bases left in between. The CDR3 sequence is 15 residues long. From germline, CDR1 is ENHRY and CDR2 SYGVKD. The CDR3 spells CAIPRGGFITGELFF. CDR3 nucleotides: TGTGCCATCCCCCGCGGCGGGTTCATCACCGGGGAGCTGTTTTTT.

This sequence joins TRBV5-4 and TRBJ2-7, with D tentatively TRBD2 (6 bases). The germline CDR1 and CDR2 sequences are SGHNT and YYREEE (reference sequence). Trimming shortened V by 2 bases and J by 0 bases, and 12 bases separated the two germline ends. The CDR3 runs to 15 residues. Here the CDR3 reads CASSLGTLSSYEQYF. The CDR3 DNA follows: TGTGCCAGCAGCTTAGGGACTCTGAGCTCCTACGAGCAGTACTTC.

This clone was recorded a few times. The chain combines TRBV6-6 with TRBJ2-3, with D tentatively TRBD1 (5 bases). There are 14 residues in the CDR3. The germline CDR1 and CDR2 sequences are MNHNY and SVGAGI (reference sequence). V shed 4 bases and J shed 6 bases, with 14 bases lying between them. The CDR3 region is CASSSIIAGDTQYF. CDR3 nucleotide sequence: TGTGCCAGCAGTTCCATAATCGCAGGGGATACGCAGTATTTT.